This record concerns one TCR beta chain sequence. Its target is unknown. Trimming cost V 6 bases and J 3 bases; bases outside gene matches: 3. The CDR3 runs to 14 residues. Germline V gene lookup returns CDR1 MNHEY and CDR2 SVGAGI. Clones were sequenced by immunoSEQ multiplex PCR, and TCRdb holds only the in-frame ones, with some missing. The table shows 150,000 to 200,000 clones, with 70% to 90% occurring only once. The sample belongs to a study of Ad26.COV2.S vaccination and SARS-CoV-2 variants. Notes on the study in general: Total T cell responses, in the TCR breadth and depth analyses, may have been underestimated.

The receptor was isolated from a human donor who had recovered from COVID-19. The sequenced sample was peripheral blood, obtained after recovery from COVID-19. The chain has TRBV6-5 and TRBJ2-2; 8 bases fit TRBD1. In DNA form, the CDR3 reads TGTGCCAGCAGATGGACAGGGCACACCGGGGAGCTGTTTTTT. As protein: CASRWTGHTGELFF.